This T cell receptor beta chain is from a study of metastatic and nonmetastatic thyroid tumors. TCRdb re-called clones from the PCR reads using MiXCR. Of 32,000 or so clones in the sample, roughly a sixth were seen once. The entire patient cohort was treatment-naive prior to thyroid surgery. This clone was detected only a few times. The origin of this receptor is a male donor with papillary thyroid cancer or a benign thyroid nodule (not recorded which). Some clones in this sample may be carry-over from other donors' samples. The sequencing input was blood.

This chain's CDR3 is CASSVRQGTYEQYF. CDR3 in DNA: TGTGCCAGCAGCGTTCGACAGGGAACCTACGAGCAGTACTTC. V gene TRBV11-1 combines with J gene TRBJ2-7, with 7 bases lining up with TRBD1. Trimming removed 5 bases from V and 2 bases from J; junction bases left unmatched: 6. Germline V gene sequence: CDR1 SGHAT, CDR2 FQDESV (reference sequence). The CDR3 has 14 residues.